This T cell receptor (beta chain) was recorded in a study of blood T cell repertoires in COVID-19. As for the study in general: The United States, Italy and Spain provided the acute and convalescent COVID-19 samples. The cDNA or gDNA used as material had been derived from T cells, B-cell-depleted T cells, or PBMCs.

Adults between about 18 and 95 years of age took part from about 24 US areas. The germline V gene has CDR1 SGHRS and CDR2 YFSETQ. The CDR3 has 17 amino acids. V shed 7 bases and J 8 bases; nucleotides not matched to a gene: 23. The protocol was immunoSEQ multiplex PCR, while the TCRdb copy is restricted to in-frame clones and leaves out a portion. The sample contains more than 300,000 clones, over 80% of which appear only once. The V gene is TRBV5-1, the J gene TRBJ1-2, with 7 nucleotides matching TRBD1. The sequenced sample consisted of PBMCs or T cells enriched from blood (not recorded which). This clonotype was sampled from a woman between 50 and 59 years old who had recovered from COVID-19. The CDR3 reads CASSRGDSASKGEGYTF. The CDR3 DNA sequence: TGCGCCAGCTCCCGTGGGGACAGCGCCAGCAAGGGGGAGGGCTACACCTTC.